One sample yielded the 32 T cell receptor beta chains listed below, sequenced in a study of T cell responses to AZD1222 COVID-19 vaccine. The data were produced by immunoSEQ multiplex PCR, yet TCRdb's version contains in-frame clones alone and is incomplete. This sample has more than 150,000 clones, with 75% to 90% found just once. The material sequenced was peripheral blood, taken on day 0 of AZD1222 vaccination. Receptors were obtained from an adult in good health.

The V and J genes are TRBV7-9 and TRBJ2-6; tentative D call: TRBD1 (5 bases). Trimming took 7 bases from V and 2 from J, leaving 18 bases between them. The germline gives CDR1 SEHNR, CDR2 FQNEAQ (reference sequence). This CDR3 has 17 residues. CDR3 sequence (DNA): TGTGCCAGCAAGTACCCAGGAGTGGGGCCTGGGGCCAACGTCCTGACTTTC. Translation: CASKYPGVGPGANVLTF.

CDR3 loop: CASSRNRGLGYTF. The CDR3, as DNA: TGTGCCAGCAGTCGTAACAGGGGGCTTGGCTACACCTTC. The gene calls are TRBV28 and TRBJ1-2; 9 bases agree with TRBD1. V dropped 5 bases and J dropped 7; count of bases not matched to a gene: 5. Germline values: CDR1 MDHEN, CDR2 SYDVKM. This CDR3 region has 13 residues.

The V and J genes are TRBV20-1 and TRBJ1-2; unclear D gene. Germline V gene sequence: CDR1 DFQATT, CDR2 SNEGSKA (reference sequence). Deletions cut 3 bases from V and 4 bases from J, with 9 bases between. The CDR3 runs to 12 residues. CDR3 residues: CSASWQIYGYTF. In DNA, the CDR3 is TGCAGTGCTAGTTGGCAGATCTATGGCTACACCTTC.

This clone was picked up one time. This chain connects TRBV29-1 to TRBJ2-7; the D gene is possibly TRBD1 (7 bases). The germline V and J ends were trimmed by 5 bases and 0 bases, with 11 bases remaining between them. The CDR3 contains 13 residues. Per germline, CDR1 SQVTM and CDR2 ANQGSEA. CDR3 nucleotides: TGCAGCGTTTCCAGGGGGGACTCCTACGAGCAGTACTTC. Amino acid sequence: CSVSRGDSYEQYF.

The chain recombines TRBV2 with TRBJ2-1; D uncertain. The CDR3 covers 12 residues. CDR1 is SNHLY, CDR2 FYNNEI, per germline. V lost 5 bases and J lost 7, with 9 bases in between. CDR3 DNA sequence: TGTGCCAGCAGTTCTTCTGGGAATGAGCAGTTCTTC. Translated: CASSSSGNEQFF.

This chain uses TRBV29-1 with TRBJ2-7, with 7 bases identical to TRBD2. This CDR3 spans 15 amino acids. Looked up from germline, CDR1 is SQVTM and CDR2 is ANQGSEA. V lost 6 bases to trimming and J lost 2 bases; unmatched junction nucleotides: 13. CDR3 sequence reads: CSVRAGEGRTYEQYF. The CDR3 DNA sequence: TGCAGCGTGCGCGCGGGGGAGGGGCGGACCTACGAGCAGTACTTC.

V gene TRBV4-3 combines with J gene TRBJ2-1, with 13 nucleotides matching TRBD2. This CDR3 spans 17 amino acids. Germline V gives CDR1 LGHNA, CDR2 YSLEER. The trim removed 4 bases at V and 2 bases at J, leaving 5 bases unmatched. The CDR3 reads CASSRTGTSGTYNEQFF. The CDR3 DNA reads TGCGCCAGCAGCCGAACCGGGACTAGCGGGACCTACAATGAGCAGTTCTTC.

The rearrangement uses TRBV6-2 or TRBV6-3 and TRBJ1-6, with D possibly matching TRBD1 (5 bases). Trimming took off 2 bases at V and 10 bases at J, with 18 bases between the two ends. The CDR3 length is 16 residues. CDR1 and CDR2 (germline): MNHEY, SVGEGT. The CDR3 DNA reads as TGTGCCAGCAGTTACATACCGAACCAGGGCGGATCACCCCTCCACTTT. It specifies CASSYIPNQGGSPLHF.

The chain combines TRBV18 with TRBJ1-1; the D is unclear. V shed 3 bases and J shed 8 bases, with 10 bases lying between them. Germline CDR1 KGHSH, CDR2 LQKENI. This CDR3 is 12 amino acids long. In DNA form, the CDR3 reads TGTGCCAGCTCACCCCGGGAACAGGAAGCTTTCTTT. As protein: CASSPREQEAFF.

The rearrangement uses TRBV7-2 and TRBJ1-6, with D hard to call. Germline V gene lookup returns CDR1 SGHTA and CDR2 FQGNSA. V gave up 4 bases and J gave up 11 bases, with 9 bases separating them. This CDR3 comprises 12 residues. Here the CDR3 reads CASSSSIPPLHF. The CDR3 region has the DNA TGTGCCAGCAGCTCTAGCATCCCACCCCTCCACTTT. The full variable domain, with the rest looked up from reference TRBV7-2 and TRBJ1-6, is GAGVSQSPSNKVTEKGKDVELRCDPISGHTALYWYRQSLGQGLEFLIYFQGNSAPDKSGLPSDRFSAERTGGSVSTLTIQRTQQEDSAVYLCASSSSIPPLHFGNGTRLTVT.

The rearrangement joins TRBV7-9 to TRBJ2-1; D is possibly TRBD1 (6 bases). Trimming took 5 bases from V and 10 from J, leaving 15 bases between them. The CDR3 sequence is 13 residues long. Germline-derived CDR1 and CDR2 are SEHNR and FQNEAQ (reference sequence). This CDR3 is CASSPTGSYEQFF. The CDR3, as DNA: TGTGCCAGCAGCCCGACAGGATCGTACGAGCAGTTCTTC.

The chain employs TRBV9 and TRBJ1-4; the D is unclear. Germline V lookup: CDR1 SGDLS, CDR2 YYNGEE. Deletions cut 0 bases from V and 0 bases from J, with 15 bases between. This CDR3 is built from 18 residues. CDR3 DNA: TGTGCCAGCAGCGTAGGGGGTGGGCCCCGTTCAACTAATGAAAAACTGTTTTTT. As protein: CASSVGGGPRSTNEKLFF.

V gene TRBV6-5 combines with J gene TRBJ1-4; D may be TRBD1 (5 bases). Germline V CDR1 and CDR2: MNHEY, SVGAGI. This CDR3 has 13 residues. Deletions cut 6 bases from V and 6 bases from J, with 11 bases between. CDR3: CASRGTEHEKLFF. Written as DNA, the CDR3 is TGTGCCAGCAGGGGGACGGAGCATGAAAAACTGTTTTTT.

This clone was seen more than once but under ten times. The chain uses TRBV4-3 and TRBJ2-7; tentative D call: TRBD1 (5 bases). V shed 4 bases and J shed 5 bases, with 21 bases lying between them. The CDR3 is 16 residues long. CDR1 LGHNA and CDR2 YSLEER come from the germline V gene. CDR3 sequence: CASSLEVDLGRNEQYF. CDR3 sequence (DNA): TGCGCCAGCAGCCTAGAAGTCGATTTGGGGCGAAACGAGCAGTACTTC.

The chain joins TRBV2 to TRBJ2-7; D gene ambiguous. This CDR3 comprises 11 residues. The germline V and J ends were trimmed by 8 bases and 3 bases, with 8 bases remaining between them. CDR1 is SNHLY, CDR2 FYNNEI, per germline. The chain's CDR3 is CASGSGYEQYF. CDR3 DNA sequence: TGTGCCAGCGGGTCCGGCTACGAGCAGTACTTC.

The chain joins TRBV18 to TRBJ2-7, with 7 positions matching TRBD2. With V trimmed by 5 bases and J by 4 bases, 8 bases remained unmatched. The length of the CDR3 is 14 residues. Germline V gives CDR1 KGHSH, CDR2 LQKENI. The CDR3 nucleotides are TGTGCCAGCTCAGCTCCCGGGACTAATTACGAGCAGTACTTC. It specifies CASSAPGTNYEQYF.

The chain links TRBV6-2 or TRBV6-3 to TRBJ2-1, with D unclear. The V end was cut by 6 bases, the J end by 8 bases, with 14 bases between. The CDR3 totals 13 residues. The germline CDR1 and CDR2 sequences are MNHEY and SVGEGT. The CDR3 coding sequence is TGTGCCAGCAGCTCCGGTCTCCGCGATGAGCAGTTCTTC. The encoded protein is CASSSGLRDEQFF.

The chain has TRBV29-1 and TRBJ2-7; TRBD1 aligns across 8 bases. Trimming at V came to 5 bases and at J to 2 bases, leaving 14 bases not matched to a gene. The CDR3 contains 16 residues. Per the germline V gene, CDR1 is SQVTM and CDR2 is ANQGSEA. CDR3 DNA: TGCAGCGTTTCTCAGGGGACAGGTCCGGGACCCTACGAGCAGTACTTC. It codes for CSVSQGTGPGPYEQYF.

The chain carries TRBV11-1 and TRBJ2-5, with TRBD1 identical over 8 bases. V dropped 1 base and J dropped 4; count of bases not matched to a gene: 2. The CDR3 has 14 amino acids. CDR1 is SGHAT, CDR2 FQDESV, per germline (reference sequence). The CDR3 DNA sequence: TGTGCCAGCAGCTTAGGACAGGGGAGAGAGACCCAGTACTTC. Its translation: CASSLGQGRETQYF.

V and J are TRBV4-1 and TRBJ2-3, with 9 positions matching TRBD2. There are 16 residues in the CDR3. After removal of 5 bases from V and 5 bases from J, the junction contained 11 bases not matched to a gene. CDR1 is MGHRA, CDR2 YSYEKL, per germline. CDR3 DNA: TGCGCCAGCAGCGCTAGCGGGAATACTCCGGGAGATACGCAGTATTTT. Protein sequence: CASSASGNTPGDTQYF.

V gene TRBV18 combines with J gene TRBJ1-4; D gene ambiguous. Germline V CDR1 and CDR2: KGHSH, LQKENI. The CDR3 loop spans 17 amino acids. Trimming shortened V by 3 bases and J by 0 bases, and 14 bases separated the two germline ends. This CDR3 reads CASSPGVRLSTNEKLFF. Written as DNA, the CDR3 is TGTGCCAGCTCACCCGGGGTCAGGCTATCAACTAATGAAAAACTGTTTTTT.

V gene TRBV19 combines with J gene TRBJ1-5; D might be TRBD1 (6 bases). Trimming cost V 7 bases and J 5 bases, with 15 bases left between them. Per germline, CDR1 LNHDA and CDR2 SQIVND (reference sequence). This CDR3 region has 14 residues. The CDR3 sequence is CASTNRVSDQPQHF. The CDR3, as DNA: TGTGCCAGTACCAACAGGGTTTCGGATCAGCCCCAGCATTTT.

The chain links TRBV30 to TRBJ2-3; possible D gene TRBD2, 6 bases. The V and J ends lost 1 base and 7 bases respectively, with 12 bases between them. This CDR3 spans 13 amino acids. Germline CDR1 reads GTSNPN; CDR2 reads SVGIG (reference sequence). CDR3 region: CAWSDQEGNTQYF. DNA of the CDR3: TGTGCCTGGAGTGACCAGGAGGGGAATACGCAGTATTTT.

This chain joins TRBV6-5 and TRBJ1-2, with TRBD1 matching over 9 bases. The CDR3 extends over 15 amino acids. Trimming took 9 bases from V and 4 from J; bases not matched to a gene: 12. The germline CDR1 and CDR2 sequences are MNHEY and SVGAGI. The CDR3 DNA reads TGTGCCAGTCAATGGAGGGACAGGGAGTTCTATGGCTACACCTTC. It yields the protein CASQWRDREFYGYTF.

The rearrangement joins TRBV5-1 to TRBJ2-3; 14 positions agree with TRBD2. The CDR3 totals 16 residues. Germline assignment: CDR1 SGHRS and CDR2 YFSETQ. V was pared by 1 base and J by 5 bases, with 3 bases of the junction left unmatched. The CDR3 DNA reads TGCGCCAGCAGCTTGCGGACTAGCGGGGGGTTAGATACGCAGTATTTT. Protein: CASSLRTSGGLDTQYF.

The J gene is TRBJ1-1, the V gene TRBV5-1; D remains unclear. V shed 4 bases and J shed 4 bases, with 11 bases lying between them. The CDR3 is made up of 13 amino acids. Per germline, CDR1 SGHRS and CDR2 YFSETQ. For the CDR3, the DNA is TGCGCCAGCAGCCCTGGCCAGGCCACTGAAGCTTTCTTT. Translated, it gives CASSPGQATEAFF.

The chain uses TRBV30 and TRBJ1-2; 9 bases fit TRBD1. Trimming took 2 bases from V and 5 from J; bases not matched to a gene: 3. Germline lookup yields CDR1 GTSNPN and CDR2 SVGIG (reference sequence). CDR3 size: 13 residues. CDR3 residues: CAWSTGGGYGYTF. In nucleotides, the CDR3 is TGTGCCTGGAGTACAGGGGGCGGATATGGCTACACCTTC.

The chain uses TRBV6-6 and TRBJ1-4, with D possibly TRBD1 on 6 matching bases. CDR3 length equals 15 residues. From germline, CDR1 is MNHNY and CDR2 SVGAGI (reference sequence). V lost 6 bases and J 4 bases, leaving 15 bases between the germline ends. CDR3 loop: CASSSTGLGNEKLFF. CDR3 in DNA: TGTGCCAGCAGCTCTACAGGGCTTGGTAATGAAAAACTGTTTTTT.

This chain joins TRBV6-5 and TRBJ1-4; TRBD1 is a possible D gene (5 bases). The germline gives CDR1 MNHEY, CDR2 SVGAGI. This CDR3 spans 15 amino acids. Trimming took off 7 bases at V and 0 bases at J, with 12 bases between the two ends. CDR3 residues: CASTHGGATNEKLFF. In nucleotides, the CDR3 is TGTGCCAGCACCCACGGGGGGGCAACTAATGAAAAACTGTTTTTT.

The V call is TRBV6-5, the J call TRBJ1-3; D uncertain. The CDR3 is made up of 14 amino acids. Germline V gene lookup returns CDR1 MNHEY and CDR2 SVGAGI. V lost 10 bases, J lost 0 bases, and 13 bases lay in between. This CDR3 reads CATSPTFSGNTIYF. In DNA, the CDR3 is TGTGCCACCTCTCCGACATTCTCTGGAAACACCATATATTTT.

The chain employs TRBV6-6 and TRBJ1-6; unclear D gene. The V end was cut by 6 bases, the J end by 5 bases, with 14 bases between. This CDR3 comprises 15 residues. The germline gives CDR1 MNHNY, CDR2 SVGAGI (reference sequence). CDR3 bases: TGTGCCAGCAGCCAGCTGACGCCACATAATTCACCCCTCCACTTT. Translated: CASSQLTPHNSPLHF.

The CDR3 is CASKMGEQYF. CDR3 DNA sequence: TGTGCCAGCAAGATGGGCGAGCAGTACTTC. This chain links TRBV6-9 with TRBJ2-7; D not certain. The CDR3 runs 10 residues. V lost 7 bases and J 6 bases, leaving 7 bases between the germline ends. Germline loops: CDR1 MNHGY, CDR2 SVAAGI.